Below are 14 T cell receptor beta chains sequenced from a single sample in a study of T cell responses to AZD1222 COVID-19 vaccine. Assay used: immunoSEQ multiplex PCR; TCRdb lists only in-frame clones, some missing. Of about 90,000 clones in the sample, about nine tenths were seen once. The sequencing here drew on peripheral blood, taken 28 days after the second AZD1222 dose. The source of these receptors is an adult who received the AZD1222 COVID-19 vaccine.

This clone was recorded only once. The chain joins TRBV7-9 to TRBJ1-2, with D possibly matching TRBD1 (5 bases). Between the trimmed V and J ends, which lost 3 bases and 3 bases, there was a span of 11 bases. Per the germline V gene, CDR1 is SEHNR and CDR2 is FQNEAQ (reference sequence). CDR3 length: 14 residues. Here the CDR3 reads CASSFGGLDYGYTF. CDR3 coding DNA: TGTGCCAGCAGCTTTGGGGGGTTGGACTATGGCTACACCTTC.

The rearrangement joins TRBV18 to TRBJ1-1; the D is unclear. V was clipped by 0 bases and J by 6 bases, with 5 bases between them. CDR3 size: 12 residues. In germline, CDR1 is KGHSH, CDR2 LQKENI. In DNA form, the CDR3 reads TGTGCCAGCTCACCACCGCAGTCTGAAGCTTTCTTT. Protein sequence: CASSPPQSEAFF.

The chain carries TRBV18 and TRBJ1-1; TRBD1 matches at 7 bases. Germline assignment: CDR1 KGHSH and CDR2 LQKENI. J was trimmed by 7 bases and V by 6 bases; bases with no gene match: 11. The CDR3 is made up of 14 amino acids. The CDR3 loop is CASSPRTGIGEAFF. CDR3 DNA: TGTGCCAGCTCTCCCCGGACAGGTATAGGTGAAGCTTTCTTT. The whole variable domain, remainder taken from reference TRBV18 and TRBJ1-1, is NAGVMQNPRHLVRRRGQEARLRCSPMKGHSHVYWYRQLPEEGLKFMVYLQKENIIDESGMPKERFSAEFPKEGPSILRIQQVVRGDSAAYFCASSPRTGIGEAFFGQGTRLTVV.

The chain joins TRBV19 to TRBJ1-1, with no clear D. Trimming removed 1 base at V and 6 bases at J, with 9 bases between. Germline CDR1 and CDR2: LNHDA and SQIVND (reference sequence). The CDR3 totals 13 residues. CDR3 nucleotides: TGTGCCAGTAGTATAGGAAGGGCGTCTGAAGCTTTCTTT. Translated: CASSIGRASEAFF. The full variable domain, with the rest looked up from reference TRBV19 and TRBJ1-1, is DGGITQSPKYLFRKEGQNVTLSCEQNLNHDAMYWYRQDPGQGLRLIYYSQIVNDFQKGDIAEGYSVSREKKESFPLTVTSAQKNPTAFYLCASSIGRASEAFFGQGTRLTVV.

The chain is built from TRBV11-3 and TRBJ2-1, with TRBD2 matching over 15 bases. V was pared by 6 bases and J by 2 bases, with 8 bases of the junction left unmatched. CDR1 and CDR2 (germline): SGHNT, YENEEA. This CDR3 is built from 18 residues. The CDR3 is CASRPGTSGGLPYNEQFF. The DNA for the CDR3 is TGTGCCAGCAGACCAGGGACTAGCGGGGGGTTACCCTACAATGAGCAGTTCTTC.

The gene calls are TRBV7-3 and TRBJ2-3; TRBD1 is a possible D gene (6 bases). Per the germline V gene, CDR1 is SGHTA and CDR2 is FQGTGA. With 2 bases removed from V and 2 bases from J, the gap between germline ends came to 17 bases. The CDR3 loop spans 17 amino acids. The CDR3 reads CASSLGVGASTTDTQYF. CDR3 coding DNA: TGTGCCAGCAGCTTAGGCGTGGGGGCCTCTACCACAGATACGCAGTATTTT.

V gene TRBV7-9 combines with J gene TRBJ1-3; D is unclear. V was shortened by 0 bases and J by 0 bases, with 9 bases between the two germline ends. The CDR3 is 16 residues long. Germline-derived CDR1 and CDR2 are SEHNR and FQNEAQ (reference sequence). In DNA, the CDR3 is TGTGCCAGCAGCTTAGCATCACGGAGCTCTGGAAACACCATATATTTT. It translates to CASSLASRSSGNTIYF.

The chain employs TRBV5-5 and TRBJ1-5; D is ambiguous. This CDR3 region has 15 residues. The V and J ends lost 4 bases and 14 bases respectively, with 25 bases between them. The germline V gene encodes CDR1 SGHKS and CDR2 YYEKEE (reference sequence). CDR3 DNA: TGTGCCAGCAGCCGCCGTTTGGGAAATCAGTGGCGGGAGCATTTT. Its protein is CASSRRLGNQWREHF.

As concerns this clone: An end of the junction differs from the germline gene, which may be a read error. The V and J genes are TRBV5-6 and TRBJ2-5, with 7 bases identical to TRBD1. Germline V gene sequence: CDR1 SGHDT, CDR2 YYEEEE. The CDR3 loop spans 14 amino acids. CDR3: CASSLGQGQKTQYF. In nucleotides, the CDR3 is TGTGCCAGCAGCTTGGGACAGGGCCAAAAGACCCAGTACTTC.

This clone came up once. The rearrangement links TRBV11-2 to TRBJ1-2, with D perhaps matching TRBD1 (5 bases). V lost 3 bases, J lost 8 bases, and 13 bases lay in between. Germline V gives CDR1 SGHAT, CDR2 FQNNGV. CDR3 length equals 13 residues. CDR3 amino acids: CASSFEGIGGYTF. CDR3 coding DNA: TGTGCCAGCAGCTTCGAGGGGATCGGGGGCTACACCTTC.

The genes are TRBV5-5 and TRBJ2-1; D unclear. V was shortened by 6 bases and J by 6 bases, with 10 bases between the two germline ends. This CDR3 has 12 residues. The germline CDR1 and CDR2 sequences are SGHKS and YYEKEE (reference sequence). The CDR3, as DNA: TGTGCCAGCATACCATATTCCAATGAGCAGTTCTTC. Protein product: CASIPYSNEQFF.

The CDR3 sequence is CASSGHPEAFF. DNA of the CDR3: TGTGCCAGCAGTGGACACCCTGAAGCTTTCTTT. The chain uses TRBV12-3 or TRBV12-4 and TRBJ1-1; weak D call: TRBD1 (5 bases). The V and J ends lost 5 bases and 6 bases respectively, with 7 bases between them. CDR3 size: 11 residues.

The chain uses TRBV7-5 and TRBJ1-2. TRBV7-5 is recorded as a pseudogene. This CDR3 spans 11 amino acids. The CDR3 DNA reads TGTGTCAGAAAGTGGAACTATGGCTACACCTTC. Translating gives CVRKWNYGYTF.

The chain is built from TRBV2 and TRBJ2-7; D call uncertain. Trimming left V 10 bases short and J 3 bases short, with 10 bases between. Per the germline V gene, CDR1 is SNHLY and CDR2 is FYNNEI. The CDR3 is 11 residues long. This chain's CDR3 is CATLLIYEQYF. The CDR3 DNA sequence: TGTGCCACCCTACTCATCTACGAGCAGTACTTC.